The T cell receptor (beta chain) described here comes from a study of CD8 T cells in ankylosing spondylitis. Making the TCR beta libraries involved quantitative 5'-RACE with molecular barcodes. Each CDR3 protein is one row after TCRdb ran MiXCR on the 5' RACE reads. The table lists approximately 300,000 distinct CDR3 sequences, 15% to 25% of them singletons. This clonotype turned up a few times. The antigen remains undetermined. Whole-study findings and limits: Earlier literature documents some of the motif variants in reactive arthritis synovial fluid and blood.

CDR3 size: 14 residues. Deletions cut 5 bases from V and 4 bases from J, with 11 bases between. In germline, CDR1 is LNHNV, CDR2 YYDKDF (reference sequence). The V call is TRBV15, the J call TRBJ1-4; no definite D call. What was sequenced was blood, either unsorted or a sorted T cell fraction (not recorded which). The sequence was collected from a male donor with ankylosing spondylitis or in good health (not recorded which). The CDR3 coding sequence is TGTGCCACCAGCGCTACCGTCGGTAATGAAAAACTGTTTTTT. Translating it yields CATSATVGNEKLFF.